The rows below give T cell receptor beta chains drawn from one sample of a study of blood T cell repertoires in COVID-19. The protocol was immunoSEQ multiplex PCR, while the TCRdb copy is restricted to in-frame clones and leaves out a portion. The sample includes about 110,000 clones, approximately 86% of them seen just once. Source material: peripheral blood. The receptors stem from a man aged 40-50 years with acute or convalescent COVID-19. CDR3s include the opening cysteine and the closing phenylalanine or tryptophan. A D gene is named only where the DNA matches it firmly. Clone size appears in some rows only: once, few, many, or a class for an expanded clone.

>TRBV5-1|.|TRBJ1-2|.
CASSGTPVYGYTF
TGCGCCAGTTCCGGGACTCCTGTCTATGGCTACACCTTC
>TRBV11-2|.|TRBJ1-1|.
CASSPRNLAVNTEAFF
TGTGCCAGCAGCCCAAGAAACCTCGCGGTGAACACTGAAGCTTTCTTT
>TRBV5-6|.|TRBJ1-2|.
CASSLARNYGYTF
TGTGCCAGCAGCTTGGCCAGAAATTATGGCTACACCTTC
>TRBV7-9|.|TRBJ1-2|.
CASSLQGGLNDGYTF
TGTGCCAGCAGCTTGCAGGGTGGTTTGAATGATGGCTACACCTTC
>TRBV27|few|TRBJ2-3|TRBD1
CASSLQSGGKDTDTQYF
TGTGCCAGCAGTCTCCAATCAGGGGGTAAAGACACAGATACGCAGTATTTT
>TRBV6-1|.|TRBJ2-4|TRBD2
CASSGEAGVVLAKNIQYF
TGTGCCAGCAGTGGGGAAGCGGGAGTGGTGCTAGCCAAAAACATTCAGTACTTC
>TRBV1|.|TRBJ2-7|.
CLDRDYEQYF
TGCCTAGACAGGGACTACGAGCAGTACTTC
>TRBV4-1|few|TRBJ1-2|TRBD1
CASSPGTVYGYTF
TGCGCCAGCAGCCCCGGGACAGTCTATGGCTACACCTTC
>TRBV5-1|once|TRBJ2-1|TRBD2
CASSPSGSFYNEQFF
TGCGCCAGCAGCCCTAGCGGGAGTTTCTACAATGAGCAGTTCTTC
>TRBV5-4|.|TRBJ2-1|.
CASSFDTNEQFF
TGTGCCAGCAGCTTCGATACAAACGAGCAGTTCTTC
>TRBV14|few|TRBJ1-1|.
CASSQVRLMNTEAFF
TGTGCCAGCAGCCAAGTACGACTCATGAACACTGAAGCTTTCTTT
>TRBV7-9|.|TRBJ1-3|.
CASSPSGGVTSGNTIYF
TGTGCCAGCAGCCCGTCCGGGGGGGTAACCTCTGGAAACACCATATATTTT
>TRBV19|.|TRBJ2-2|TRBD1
CASSGQGYTGELFF
TGTGCCAGTTCGGGACAGGGGTACACCGGGGAGCTGTTTTTT
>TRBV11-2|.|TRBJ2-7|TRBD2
CASSFRLRTRDQYF
TGTGCCAGCAGCTTTCGACTCCGGACTAGGGACCAGTACTTC
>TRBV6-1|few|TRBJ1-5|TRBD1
CASSGGRDRGNQPQHF
TGTGCCAGCAGTGGGGGCCGGGACAGGGGGAATCAGCCCCAGCATTTT
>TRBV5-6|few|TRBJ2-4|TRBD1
CASSGGTGHIQYF
TGTGCCAGCAGCGGGGGGACAGGGCACATTCAGTACTTC
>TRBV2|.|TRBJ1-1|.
CASSDRVTEAFF
TGTGCCAGCAGTGACAGGGTGACTGAAGCTTTCTTT
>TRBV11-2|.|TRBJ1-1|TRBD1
CASSLGGTGTAFF
TGTGCCAGCAGCTTAGGGGGGACAGGGACGGCTTTCTTT
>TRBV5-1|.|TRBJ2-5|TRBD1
CASSLFSGGRETQYF
TGCGCCAGCAGCTTGTTCTCAGGGGGCCGAGAGACCCAGTACTTC
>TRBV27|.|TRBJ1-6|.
CASSPAMQGRNSPLHF
TGTGCCAGCAGTCCCGCCATGCAGGGCCGTAATTCACCCCTCCACTTT
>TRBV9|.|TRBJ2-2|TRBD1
CASSVSQGAVGELFF
TGTGCCAGCAGCGTCTCCCAGGGGGCGGTCGGGGAGCTGTTTTTT
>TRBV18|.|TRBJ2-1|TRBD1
CASSPGTGGDEQFF
TGTGCCAGCTCCCCCGGGACAGGGGGCGATGAGCAGTTCTTC
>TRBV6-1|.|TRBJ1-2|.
CASSEQGRYGYTF
TGTGCCAGCAGTGAACAGGGTCGCTATGGCTACACCTTC
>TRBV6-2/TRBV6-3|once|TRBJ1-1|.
CASSYTTANTEAFF
TGTGCCAGCAGCTATACCACAGCGAACACTGAAGCTTTCTTT
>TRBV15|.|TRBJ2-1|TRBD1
CATSTDRAYNEQFF
TGTGCCACCAGCACGGACAGGGCATACAATGAGCAGTTCTTC
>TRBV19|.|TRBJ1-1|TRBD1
CATQRTGRNTEAFF
TGTGCCACCCAACGGACAGGACGGAACACTGAAGCTTTCTTT
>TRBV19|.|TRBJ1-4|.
CASSNPGNNEKLFF
TGTGCCAGTAGTAACCCCGGGAACAATGAAAAACTGTTTTTT
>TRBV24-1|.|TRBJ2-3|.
CATMSGTDTQYF
TGTGCCACCATGTCAGGGACAGATACGCAGTATTTT
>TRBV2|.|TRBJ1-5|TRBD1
CASSPLGGPQPQHF
TGTGCCAGCTCTCCTTTAGGGGGCCCTCAGCCCCAGCATTTT
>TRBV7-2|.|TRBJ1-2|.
CASSPQGSTNYGYTF
TGTGCCAGCAGCCCACAGGGAAGCACTAACTATGGCTACACCTTC
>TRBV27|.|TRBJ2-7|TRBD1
CASSFRLGQGAQEQYF
TGTGCCAGCAGTTTTAGATTGGGACAGGGGGCGCAAGAGCAGTACTTC
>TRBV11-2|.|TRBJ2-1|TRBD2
CASSWGTRGNEQFF
TGTGCCAGCAGCTGGGGGACTAGAGGCAATGAGCAGTTCTTC
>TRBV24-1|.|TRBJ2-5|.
CATSDSTHYSLLQETQYF
TGTGCCACCAGTGATTCGACGCACTATTCTCTCCTCCAAGAGACCCAGTACTTC
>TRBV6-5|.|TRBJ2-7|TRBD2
CATRGGGRSTEQYF
TGTGCCACCCGGGGGGGCGGGAGGTCGACCGAGCAGTACTTC
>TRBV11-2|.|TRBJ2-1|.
CASSLLAGNNEQFF
TGTGCCAGCAGCCTCTTGGCGGGGAACAATGAGCAGTTCTTC
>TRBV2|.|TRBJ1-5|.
CASSAEGNQPQHF
TGTGCCAGCAGTGCGGAGGGTAATCAGCCCCAGCATTTT
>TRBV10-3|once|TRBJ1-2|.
CAISERGNYGYTF
TGTGCCATCAGTGAAAGGGGAAACTATGGCTACACCTTC
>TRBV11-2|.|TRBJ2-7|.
CASSSLGSSYEQYF
TGTGCCAGCAGTTCCCTTGGGAGCTCCTACGAGCAGTACTTC
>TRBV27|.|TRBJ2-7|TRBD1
CASLSAGTGSAEQYF
TGTGCCAGCCTAAGTGCCGGGACAGGATCCGCCGAGCAGTACTTC
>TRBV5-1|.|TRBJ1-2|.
CASSLDRDYGYTF
TGCGCCAGCAGCTTGGACAGGGACTATGGCTACACCTTC
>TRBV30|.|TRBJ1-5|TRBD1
CAWSGSRGQENQPQHF
TGTGCCTGGAGTGGATCAAGGGGACAGGAGAATCAGCCCCAGCATTTT
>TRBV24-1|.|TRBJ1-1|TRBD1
CATSDTGTGEKREKAFF
TGTGCCACCAGTGATACCGGGACAGGGGAGAAAAGGGAGAAAGCTTTCTTT
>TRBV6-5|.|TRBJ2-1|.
CATHREVNNEQFF
TGTGCCACTCACAGGGAAGTAAACAATGAGCAGTTCTTC
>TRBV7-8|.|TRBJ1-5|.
CASSPSQDTGLGGPSFQPQHF
TGTGCCAGCAGCCCCTCTCAGGACACGGGACTTGGAGGACCCAGCTTTCAGCCCCAGCATTTT
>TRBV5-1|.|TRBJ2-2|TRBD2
CASSFSSGSLSGELFF
TGCGCCAGCAGCTTTTCTAGCGGGAGTTTATCCGGGGAGCTGTTTTTT
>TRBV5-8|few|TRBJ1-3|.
CASSLVVLSSGNTIYF
TGTGCCAGCAGCTTGGTAGTCTTGAGCTCTGGAAACACCATATATTTT
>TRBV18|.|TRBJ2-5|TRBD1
CASSPFRGRIPETQYF
TGTGCCAGCTCACCATTCAGGGGGAGAATTCCAGAGACCCAGTACTTC
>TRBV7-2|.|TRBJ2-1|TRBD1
CASSLAPGQGAYNEQFF
TGTGCCAGCAGCTTAGCTCCGGGACAGGGGGCTTACAATGAGCAGTTCTTC
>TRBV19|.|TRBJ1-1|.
CASSIGQPIPNTEAFF
TGTGCCAGTAGTATCGGACAGCCGATCCCGAACACTGAAGCTTTCTTT
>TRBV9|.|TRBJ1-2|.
CASSVGDTLYGYTF
TGTGCCAGCAGCGTAGGAGATACTCTCTATGGCTACACCTTC
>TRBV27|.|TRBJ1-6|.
CASGGKYNSPLHF
TGTGCCAGTGGTGGCAAATATAATTCACCCCTCCACTTT
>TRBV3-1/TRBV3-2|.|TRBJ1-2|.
CASSPGLYGYTF
TGTGCCAGCAGCCCTGGACTGTATGGCTACACCTTC
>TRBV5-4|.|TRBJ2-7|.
CASSLAQGIVYEQYF
TGTGCCAGCAGCTTGGCCCAGGGTATAGTCTACGAGCAGTACTTC
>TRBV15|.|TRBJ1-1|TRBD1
CATSRGQGADNAFF
TGTGCCACCAGCAGGGGACAGGGGGCTGATAATGCTTTCTTT
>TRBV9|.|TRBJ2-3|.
CASKKGGADTQYF
TGTGCCAGCAAAAAAGGGGGGGCAGATACGCAGTATTTT
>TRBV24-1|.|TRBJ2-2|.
CATSEAGFAGELFF
TGTGCCACCAGTGAGGCAGGGTTCGCCGGGGAGCTGTTTTTT
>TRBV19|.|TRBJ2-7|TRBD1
CASKRTGGSYEQYF
TGTGCCAGTAAAAGGACAGGGGGATCCTACGAGCAGTACTTC
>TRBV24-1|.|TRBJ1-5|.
CATSDEHGGQHF
TGTGCCACCAGTGATGAGCACGGGGGCCAGCATTTT
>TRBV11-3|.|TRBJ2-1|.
CASSSGVATNEQFF
TGTGCCAGCAGCTCAGGGGTCGCTACGAATGAGCAGTTCTTC